The clone carrying this T cell receptor (beta chain) was recorded a few times. Its target is unknown. The CDR3 consists of 14 residues. Trimming cost V 4 bases and J 1 base; bases outside gene matches: 6. The V gene's germline CDR1 is SQVTM and CDR2 ANQGSEA. The data were obtained in a study of beta chain features in type 1 diabetes. Study results and caveats: HLA influence on TCRB rearrangement stayed unresolved here.

Reverse transcription of all isolated RNA meant that expressed TCRB transcripts were sequenced. This table comes from immunoSEQ multiplex PCR, and its TCRdb copy is limited to in-frame clones, with some not included. This table holds around 400,000 clones, over 12% found once. The gene calls are TRBV29-1 and TRBJ2-5, with 7 bases fitting TRBD1. The receptor comes from a young woman in good health. The specimen sequenced was naive CD4+ T cells from blood. The CDR3 DNA reads as TGCAGCGTTGTGAGGGGGCTAGTCCAAGAGACCCAGTACTTC. Translation gives CSVVRGLVQETQYF.